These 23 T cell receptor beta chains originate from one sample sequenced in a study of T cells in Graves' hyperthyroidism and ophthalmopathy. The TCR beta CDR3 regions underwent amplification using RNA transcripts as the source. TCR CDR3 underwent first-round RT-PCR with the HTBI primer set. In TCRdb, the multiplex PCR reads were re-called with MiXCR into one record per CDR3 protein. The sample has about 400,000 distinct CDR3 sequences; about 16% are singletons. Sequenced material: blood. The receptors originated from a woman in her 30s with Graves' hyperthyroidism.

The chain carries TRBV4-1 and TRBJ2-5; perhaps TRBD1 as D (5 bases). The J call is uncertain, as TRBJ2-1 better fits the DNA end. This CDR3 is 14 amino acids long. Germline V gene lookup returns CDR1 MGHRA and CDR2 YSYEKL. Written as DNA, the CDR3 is TGCGCCAGCAGCCAAGAGCCAGGGATTGAGACCCAGTTCTTC. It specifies CASSQEPGIETQFF.

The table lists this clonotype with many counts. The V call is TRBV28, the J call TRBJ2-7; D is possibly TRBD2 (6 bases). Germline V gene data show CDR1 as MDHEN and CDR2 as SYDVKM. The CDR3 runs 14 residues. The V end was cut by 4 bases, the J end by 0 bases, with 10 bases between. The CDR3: CASSSLANSYEQYF. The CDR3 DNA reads TGTGCCAGCAGTTCCCTAGCGAACTCCTACGAGCAGTACTTC.

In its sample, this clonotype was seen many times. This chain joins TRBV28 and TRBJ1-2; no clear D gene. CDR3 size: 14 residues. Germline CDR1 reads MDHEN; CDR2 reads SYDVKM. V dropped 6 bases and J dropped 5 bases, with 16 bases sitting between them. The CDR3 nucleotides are TGTGCCAGCAGCCTTATAAATGGCAGGTATGGCTACACCTTC. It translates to CASSLINGRYGYTF.

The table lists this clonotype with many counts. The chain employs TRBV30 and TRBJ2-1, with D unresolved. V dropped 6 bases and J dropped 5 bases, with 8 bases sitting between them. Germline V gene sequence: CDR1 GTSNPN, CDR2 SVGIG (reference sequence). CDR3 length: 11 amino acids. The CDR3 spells CACPRDNEQFF. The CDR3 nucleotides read TGTGCCTGTCCTCGGGACAATGAGCAGTTCTTC.

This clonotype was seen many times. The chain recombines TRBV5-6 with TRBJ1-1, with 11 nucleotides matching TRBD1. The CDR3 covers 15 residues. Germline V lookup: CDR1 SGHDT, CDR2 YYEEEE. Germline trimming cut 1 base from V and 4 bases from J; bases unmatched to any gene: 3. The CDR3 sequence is CASSLRGTGGTEAFF. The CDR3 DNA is TGTGCCAGCAGCTTGAGAGGGACAGGGGGCACTGAAGCTTTCTTT. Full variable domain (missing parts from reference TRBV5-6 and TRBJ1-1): DAGVTQSPTHLIKTRGQQVTLRCSPKSGHDTVSWYQQALGQGPQFIFQYYEEEERQRGNFPDRFSGHQFPNYSSELNVNALLLGDSALYLCASSLRGTGGTEAFFGQGTRLTVV.

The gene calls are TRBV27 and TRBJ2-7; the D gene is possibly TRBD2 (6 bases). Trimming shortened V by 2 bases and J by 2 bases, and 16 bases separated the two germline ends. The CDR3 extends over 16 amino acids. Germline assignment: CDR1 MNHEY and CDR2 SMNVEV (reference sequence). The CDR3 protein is CASSLGEGEVTYEQYF. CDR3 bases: TGTGCCAGCAGTTTAGGGGAAGGGGAGGTCACCTACGAGCAGTACTTC.

The CDR3 bases are TGCGCCAGCAGCCAACTGTCTAAGACAGGGGTGTATGGCTACACCTTC. Protein product: CASSQLSKTGVYGYTF. The chain employs TRBV4-1 and TRBJ1-2; 8 nucleotides line up with TRBD1. Germline V gene lookup returns CDR1 MGHRA and CDR2 YSYEKL. Trimming removed 2 bases from V and 5 bases from J; junction bases left unmatched: 10. This CDR3 is built from 16 residues.

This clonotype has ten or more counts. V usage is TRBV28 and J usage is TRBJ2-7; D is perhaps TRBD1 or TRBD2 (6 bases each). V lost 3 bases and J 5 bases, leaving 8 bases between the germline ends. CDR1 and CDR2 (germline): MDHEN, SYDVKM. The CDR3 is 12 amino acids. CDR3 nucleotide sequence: TGTGCCAGCAGTTTGGGGGGCCACGAGCAGTACTTC. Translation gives CASSLGGHEQYF. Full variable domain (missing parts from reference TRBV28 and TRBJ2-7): DVKVTQSSRYLVKRTGEKVFLECVQDMDHENMFWYRQDPGLGLRLIYFSYDVKMKEKGDIPEGYSVSREKKERFSLILESASTNQTSMYLCASSLGGHEQYFGPGTRLTVT.

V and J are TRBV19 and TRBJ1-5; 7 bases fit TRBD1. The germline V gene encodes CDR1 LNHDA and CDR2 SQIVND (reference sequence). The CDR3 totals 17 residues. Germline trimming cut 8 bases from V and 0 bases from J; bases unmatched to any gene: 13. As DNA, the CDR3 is TGTGCCAGTGGTCCGACAGGGTCGTTGAATAGCAATCAGCCCCAGCATTTT. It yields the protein CASGPTGSLNSNQPQHF.

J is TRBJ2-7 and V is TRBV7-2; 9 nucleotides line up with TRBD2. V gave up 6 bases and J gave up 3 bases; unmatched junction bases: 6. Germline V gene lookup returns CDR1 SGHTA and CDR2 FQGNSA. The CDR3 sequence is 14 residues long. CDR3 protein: CASRQTSGYYEQYF. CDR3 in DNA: TGTGCCAGCAGGCAGACTAGCGGTTACTACGAGCAGTACTTC. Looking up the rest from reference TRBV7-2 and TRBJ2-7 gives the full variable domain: GAGVSQSPSNKVTEKGKDVELRCDPISGHTALYWYRQSLGQGLEFLIYFQGNSAPDKSGLPSDRFSAERTGGSVSTLTIQRTQQEDSAVYLCASRQTSGYYEQYFGPGTRLTVT.

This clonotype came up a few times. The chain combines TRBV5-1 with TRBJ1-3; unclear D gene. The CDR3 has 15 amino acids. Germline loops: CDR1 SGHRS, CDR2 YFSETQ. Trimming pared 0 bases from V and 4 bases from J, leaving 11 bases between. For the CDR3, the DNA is TGCGCCAGCAGCTTGGGTCACTCAGGAGGAAACACCATATATTTT. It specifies CASSLGHSGGNTIYF.

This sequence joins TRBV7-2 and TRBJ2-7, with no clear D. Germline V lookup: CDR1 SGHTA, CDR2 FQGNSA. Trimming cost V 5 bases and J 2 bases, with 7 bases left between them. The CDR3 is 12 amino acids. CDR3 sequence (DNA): TGTGCCAGCAGCCTTACTACCTACGAGCAGTACTTC. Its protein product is CASSLTTYEQYF.

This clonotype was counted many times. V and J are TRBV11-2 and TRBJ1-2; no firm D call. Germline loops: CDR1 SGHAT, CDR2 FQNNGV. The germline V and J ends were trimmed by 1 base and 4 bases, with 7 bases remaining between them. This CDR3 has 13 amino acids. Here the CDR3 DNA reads TGTGCCAGCAGCTTAGTTGATGCCTATGGCTACACCTTC. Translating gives CASSLVDAYGYTF.

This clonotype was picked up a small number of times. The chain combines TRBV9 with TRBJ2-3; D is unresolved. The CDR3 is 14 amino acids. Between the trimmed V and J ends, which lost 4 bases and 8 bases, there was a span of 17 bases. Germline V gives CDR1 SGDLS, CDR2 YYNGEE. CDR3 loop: CASSPTTHLGTQYF. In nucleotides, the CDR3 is TGTGCCAGCAGCCCTACGACCCACTTGGGTACGCAGTATTTT.

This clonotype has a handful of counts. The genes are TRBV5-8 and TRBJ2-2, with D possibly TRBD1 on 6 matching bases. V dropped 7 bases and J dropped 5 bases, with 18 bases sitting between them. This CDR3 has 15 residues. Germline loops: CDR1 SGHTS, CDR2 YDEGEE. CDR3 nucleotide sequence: TGTGCCAGCCGCTCGACAGGCCCAGGGACCGGGGAGCTGTTTTTT. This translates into CASRSTGPGTGELFF.

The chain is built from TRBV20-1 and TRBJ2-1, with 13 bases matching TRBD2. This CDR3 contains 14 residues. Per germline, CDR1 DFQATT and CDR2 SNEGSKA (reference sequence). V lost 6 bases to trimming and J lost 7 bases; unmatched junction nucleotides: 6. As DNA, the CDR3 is TGCAGTGCCTTACTAGCGGGAGGGGCAAATGAGCAGTTCTTC. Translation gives CSALLAGGANEQFF.

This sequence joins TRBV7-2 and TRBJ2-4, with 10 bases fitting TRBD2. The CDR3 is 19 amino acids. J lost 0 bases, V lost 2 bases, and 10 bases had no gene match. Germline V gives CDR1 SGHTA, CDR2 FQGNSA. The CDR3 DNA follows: TGTGCCAGCAGCTTATTACTAGCGGGGTTGGGGAAAGCCAAAAACATTCAGTACTTC. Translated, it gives CASSLLLAGLGKAKNIQYF.

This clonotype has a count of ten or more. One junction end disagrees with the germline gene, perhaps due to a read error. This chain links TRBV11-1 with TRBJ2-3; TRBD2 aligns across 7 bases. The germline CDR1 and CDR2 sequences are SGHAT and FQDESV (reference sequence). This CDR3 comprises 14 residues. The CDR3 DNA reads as TGTGCCAGCAGCCTAGCGGTTAGCACAGATACGCAGTATTTT. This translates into CASSLAVSTDTQYF. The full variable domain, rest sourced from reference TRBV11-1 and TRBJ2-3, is EAEVAQSPRYKITEKSQAVAFWCDPISGHATLYWYRQILGQGPELLVQFQDESVVDDSQLPKDRFSAERLKGVDSTLKIQPAELGDSAMYLCASSLAVSTDTQYFGPGTRLTVL.

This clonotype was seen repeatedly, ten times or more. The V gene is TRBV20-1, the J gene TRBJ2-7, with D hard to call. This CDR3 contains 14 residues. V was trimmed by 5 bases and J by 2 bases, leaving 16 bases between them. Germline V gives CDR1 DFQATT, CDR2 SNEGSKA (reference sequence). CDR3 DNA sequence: TGCAGTGCTCCGACCGAAATCGTGACCTACGAGCAGTACTTC. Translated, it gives CSAPTEIVTYEQYF.

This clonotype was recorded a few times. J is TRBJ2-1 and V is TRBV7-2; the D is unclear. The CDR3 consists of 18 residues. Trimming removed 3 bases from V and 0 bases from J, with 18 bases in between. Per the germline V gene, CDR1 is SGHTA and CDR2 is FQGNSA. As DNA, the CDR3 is TGTGCCAGCAGCTTGCTGGGGTGGGAAGGTAGCTCCTACAATGAGCAGTTCTTC. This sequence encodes CASSLLGWEGSSYNEQFF.

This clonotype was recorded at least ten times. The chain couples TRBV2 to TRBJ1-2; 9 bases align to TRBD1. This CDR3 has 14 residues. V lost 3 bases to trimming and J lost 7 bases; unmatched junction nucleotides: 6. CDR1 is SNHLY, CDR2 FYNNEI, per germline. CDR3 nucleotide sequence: TGTGCCAGCAGTGACCCCGACAGGGGGGGTGGCTACACCTTC. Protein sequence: CASSDPDRGGGYTF.

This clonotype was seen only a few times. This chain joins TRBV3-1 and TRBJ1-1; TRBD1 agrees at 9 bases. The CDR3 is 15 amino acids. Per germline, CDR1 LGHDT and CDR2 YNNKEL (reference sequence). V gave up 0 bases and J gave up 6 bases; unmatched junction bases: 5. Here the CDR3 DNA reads TGTGCCAGCAGCCAAGAGGGACAGGGTCGGGCTGAAGCTTTCTTT. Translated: CASSQEGQGRAEAFF. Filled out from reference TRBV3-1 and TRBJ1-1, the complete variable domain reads DTAVSQTPKYLVTQMGNDKSIKCEQNLGHDTMYWYKQDSKKFLKIMFSYNNKELIINETVPNRFSPKSPDKAHLNLHINSLELGDSAVYFCASSQEGQGRAEAFFGQGTRLTVV.

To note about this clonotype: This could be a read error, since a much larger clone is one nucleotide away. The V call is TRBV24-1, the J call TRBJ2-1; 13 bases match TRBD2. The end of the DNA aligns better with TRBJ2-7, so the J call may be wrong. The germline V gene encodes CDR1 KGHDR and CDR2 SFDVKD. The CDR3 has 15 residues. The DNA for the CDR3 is TGTGCCACCAGTGGTCTGGGACTAGCGGGAAATGAGCAGTACTTC. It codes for CATSGLGLAGNEQYF.